Listed here are 10 T cell receptor beta chains from one sample, sequenced in a study of blood T cell repertoires in COVID-19. The method was immunoSEQ multiplex PCR; TCRdb's version includes in-frame clones alone and lacks a portion of them. The sample carries some 360,000 clones, more than 70% recorded once. Material for sequencing was peripheral blood. Source of these receptors: a woman in her fifties or sixties with COVID-19, enrolled during active disease.

V and J are TRBV2 and TRBJ2-3; 14 positions agree with TRBD2. Germline V lookup: CDR1 SNHLY, CDR2 FYNNEI. The CDR3 loop spans 17 amino acids. Trimming took 4 bases from V and 6 from J; bases not matched to a gene: 9. CDR3 sequence reads: CASSVPTSGGGRDTQYF. The CDR3 coding sequence is TGTGCCAGCAGTGTACCGACTAGCGGGGGGGGGCGCGATACGCAGTATTTT.

V is TRBV4-1 and J is TRBJ1-2; a weak D match, TRBD1 (5 bases). This CDR3 is 16 amino acids long. Germline CDR1 and CDR2: MGHRA and YSYEKL. V dropped 1 base and J dropped 4 bases, with 16 bases sitting between them. The CDR3 spells CASSQGGGGSSYGYTF. The CDR3 DNA is TGCGCCAGCAGCCAAGGGGGCGGGGGAAGTAGCTATGGCTACACCTTC.

The chain uses TRBV28 and TRBJ1-3, with 8 bases identical to TRBD1. This CDR3 has 21 residues. Trimming removed 2 bases from V and 0 bases from J; junction bases left unmatched: 18. CDR1 and CDR2 (germline): MDHEN, SYDVKM. The CDR3 DNA reads as TGTGCCAGCAGTTTAAGGAGATCTCGGACAGGGAAGGGAAGCTCTGGAAACACCATATATTTT. This codes for CASSLRRSRTGKGSSGNTIYF.

This clone was observed once. The CDR3 DNA reads TGTGCCATCAGTGCTGGGACTAGCGGGGGGTACGAGCAGTACTTC. Translation: CAISAGTSGGYEQYF. This chain uses TRBV10-3 with TRBJ2-7, with TRBD2 matching over 15 bases. The V gene end was trimmed by 4 bases and the J gene end by 4 bases; junction bases not matched to a gene: 2. In germline, CDR1 is ENHRY, CDR2 SYGVKD. This CDR3 is built from 15 residues.

The chain recombines TRBV6-6 with TRBJ1-5; perhaps TRBD1 as D (6 bases). Germline V gene lookup returns CDR1 MNHNY and CDR2 SVGAGI (reference sequence). The CDR3 runs 15 residues. Trimming cost V 0 bases and J 7 bases, with 13 bases left between them. In DNA form, the CDR3 reads TGTGCCAGCAGTTACTCGCTACAGGGTAGGCAGCCCCAGCATTTT. Translating gives CASSYSLQGRQPQHF.

V is TRBV4-2 and J is TRBJ2-7; 12 bases are shared with TRBD2. With 2 bases clipped from V and 1 base from J, the junction kept 3 bases outside the gene matches. This CDR3 has 16 residues. Germline loops: CDR1 LGHNA, CDR2 YNFKEQ. This CDR3 reads CASSQPSGGASYEQYF. In nucleotides, the CDR3 is TGTGCCAGCAGCCAACCTAGCGGGGGGGCGTCCTACGAGCAGTACTTC.

This chain uses TRBV2 with TRBJ1-6; 7 positions match TRBD1. The CDR3 sequence is 14 residues long. In germline, CDR1 is SNHLY, CDR2 FYNNEI. With 8 bases clipped from V and 3 bases from J, the junction kept 4 bases outside the gene matches. In DNA, the CDR3 is TGTGCCAGCGGTAGGGACAGCTATAATTCACCCCTCCACTTT. It yields the protein CASGRDSYNSPLHF.

The rearrangement links TRBV6-2 or TRBV6-3 to TRBJ1-2; 9 bases match TRBD1. Trimming took 5 bases from V and 1 from J; bases not matched to a gene: 8. This CDR3 has 16 residues. The germline V gene has CDR1 MNHEY and CDR2 SVGEGT. The CDR3 is CASSVGTGRFNYGYTF. The DNA of the CDR3 is TGTGCCAGCAGTGTGGGGACAGGGAGATTTAACTATGGCTACACCTTC.

This clone came up a few times. The chain combines TRBV2 with TRBJ1-4; tentative D call: TRBD1 (6 bases). The CDR3 runs 15 residues. Germline CDR1 SNHLY, CDR2 FYNNEI. The ends were cut back, 6 bases at V and 0 bases at J, with 11 bases in the middle. For the CDR3, the DNA is TGTGCCAGCAGAAAGGGGGGGCCAACTAATGAAAAACTGTTTTTT. Translating it yields CASRKGGPTNEKLFF. The complete variable domain, with remaining parts taken from reference TRBV2 and TRBJ1-4, reads EPEVTQTPSHQVTQMGQEVILRCVPISNHLYFYWYRQILGQKVEFLVSFYNNEISEKSEIFDDQFSVERPDGSNFTLKIRSTKLEDSAMYFCASRKGGPTNEKLFFGSGTQLSVL.

The V and J genes are TRBV20-1 and TRBJ2-3; 8 bases align to TRBD2. V lost 3 bases, J lost 2 bases, and 4 bases stayed unmatched. Germline loops: CDR1 DFQATT, CDR2 SNEGSKA (reference sequence). This CDR3 region has 14 residues. The CDR3 nucleotides read TGCAGTGCTAGTACTAGCGGTGACACAGATACGCAGTATTTT. Translation gives CSASTSGDTDTQYF.